Each of the 10 T cell receptor beta chains below was sequenced from the same sample in a study of T cell changes during pregnancy in multiple sclerosis. TCRdb keeps only in-frame clones here, not all; method: immunoSEQ multiplex PCR. The profile shows about 100,000 clones, roughly nine tenths of them singletons. Sequenced here: peripheral blood, sampled in the second trimester of pregnancy. The receptors were gathered from a female donor with multiple sclerosis, enrolled in a pregnancy study.

The rearrangement uses TRBV28 and TRBJ2-3; 15 bases agree with TRBD2. Germline V gene lookup returns CDR1 MDHEN and CDR2 SYDVKM. The CDR3 extends over 17 amino acids. The V segment lost 3 bases and the J segment 3 bases; nucleotides outside the gene matches: 4. The CDR3, as DNA: TGTGCCAGCAGTTTTCCCGGGACTAGCGGGAGGACAGATACGCAGTATTTT. Translated: CASSFPGTSGRTDTQYF. Together with reference TRBV28 and TRBJ2-3, the CDR3 gives the full variable domain: DVKVTQSSRYLVKRTGEKVFLECVQDMDHENMFWYRQDPGLGLRLIYFSYDVKMKEKGDIPEGYSVSREKKERFSLILESASTNQTSMYLCASSFPGTSGRTDTQYFGPGTRLTVL.

This rearrangement joins TRBV4-2 to TRBJ2-3, with a possible D match to TRBD1 (5 bases). The CDR3 covers 13 residues. The V gene lost 7 bases and the J gene lost 5 bases, with 13 bases spanning the gap. The V gene's germline CDR1 is LGHNA and CDR2 YNFKEQ. The CDR3: CASTSAGRDTQYF. The CDR3 DNA follows: TGTGCCAGCACCTCCGCAGGGCGAGATACGCAGTATTTT.

The chain carries TRBV6-4 and TRBJ1-1; 9 bases fit TRBD1. Per germline, CDR1 MRHNA and CDR2 SNTAGT. Trimming removed 0 bases from V and 7 bases from J; junction bases left unmatched: 12. The CDR3 contains 17 residues. In DNA, the CDR3 is TGTGCCAGCAGTGACTCGAGAGGGGACAGGGTGGGTATTGAAGCTTTCTTT. Translating it yields CASSDSRGDRVGIEAFF.

The chain has TRBV5-5 and TRBJ2-1; 14 bases line up with TRBD2. The CDR3 has 15 residues. J lost 6 bases, V lost 4 bases, and 3 bases had no gene match. Per germline, CDR1 SGHKS and CDR2 YYEKEE (reference sequence). CDR3 region: CASSVGLAGGNEQFF. The CDR3, as DNA: TGTGCCAGCAGCGTCGGACTAGCGGGAGGCAATGAGCAGTTCTTC.

This chain joins TRBV6-5 and TRBJ2-3; a possible D gene is TRBD2 (5 bases). Between the trimmed V and J ends, which lost 0 bases and 10 bases, there was a span of 11 bases. This CDR3 has 13 residues. Germline lookup yields CDR1 MNHEY and CDR2 SVGAGI. CDR3 bases: TGTGCCAGCAGTTACTCGAAGTCGGGGTCGCAGTATTTT. This encodes CASSYSKSGSQYF.

The rearrangement links TRBV19 to TRBJ2-3; 11 bases match TRBD2. V shed 6 bases and J 4 bases; nucleotides not matched to a gene: 6. The CDR3 spans 15 residues. CDR1 is LNHDA, CDR2 SQIVND, per germline (reference sequence). DNA of the CDR3: TGTGCCAGTAGCACTAGCGGGAGTACAGCAGATACGCAGTATTTT. It is translated as CASSTSGSTADTQYF.

The chain links TRBV6-5 to TRBJ1-1; D is perhaps TRBD1 (5 bases). Germline V gives CDR1 MNHEY, CDR2 SVGAGI. The CDR3 has 13 residues. V lost 5 bases to trimming and J lost 2 bases, with 9 bases between them. CDR3 in DNA: TGTGCCAGCAGTAGACAGATTAACACTGAAGCTTTCTTT. The encoded protein is CASSRQINTEAFF.

V is TRBV10-3 and J is TRBJ2-7; 13 bases are shared with TRBD2. The CDR3 runs 13 residues. The germline V gene has CDR1 ENHRY and CDR2 SYGVKD. V shed 10 bases, J shed 4 bases, and the junction held 4 bases outside the gene matches. CDR3 nucleotides: TGTGCCACCGGGACTAGCGGGATGTACGAGCAGTACTTC. Its protein is CATGTSGMYEQYF.

The chain employs TRBV28 and TRBJ1-5; TRBD1 agrees at 8 bases. Trimming at V came to 5 bases and at J to 1 base, leaving 13 bases not matched to a gene. Per germline, CDR1 MDHEN and CDR2 SYDVKM. The CDR3 runs to 18 residues. CDR3 protein: CASSADRGRGESNQPQHF. DNA for the CDR3: TGTGCCAGCAGTGCCGACAGGGGTCGAGGAGAAAGCAATCAGCCCCAGCATTTT.

V gene TRBV28 combines with J gene TRBJ1-4; D unclear. The length of the CDR3 is 15 residues. V lost 5 bases, J lost 4 bases, and 14 bases lay in between. Germline V CDR1 and CDR2: MDHEN, SYDVKM. The CDR3 DNA sequence: TGTGCCAGCAGTCCCTTTCGAAGCCGTAATGAAAAACTGTTTTTT. Its protein product is CASSPFRSRNEKLFF. Filled out from reference TRBV28 and TRBJ1-4, the complete variable domain reads DVKVTQSSRYLVKRTGEKVFLECVQDMDHENMFWYRQDPGLGLRLIYFSYDVKMKEKGDIPEGYSVSREKKERFSLILESASTNQTSMYLCASSPFRSRNEKLFFGSGTQLSVL.